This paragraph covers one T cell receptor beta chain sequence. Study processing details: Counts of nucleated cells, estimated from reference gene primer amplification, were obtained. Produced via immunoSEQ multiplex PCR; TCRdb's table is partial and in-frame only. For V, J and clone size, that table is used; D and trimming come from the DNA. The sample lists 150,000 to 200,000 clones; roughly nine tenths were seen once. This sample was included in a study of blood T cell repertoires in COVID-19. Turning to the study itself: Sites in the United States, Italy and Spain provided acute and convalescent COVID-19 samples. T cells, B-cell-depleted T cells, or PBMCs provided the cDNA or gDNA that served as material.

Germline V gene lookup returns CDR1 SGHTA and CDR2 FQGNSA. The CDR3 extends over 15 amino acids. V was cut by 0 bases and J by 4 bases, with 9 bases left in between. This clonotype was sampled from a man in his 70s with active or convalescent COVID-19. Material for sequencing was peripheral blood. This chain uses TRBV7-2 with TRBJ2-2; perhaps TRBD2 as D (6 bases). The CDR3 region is CASSLALGGTGELFF. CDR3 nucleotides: TGTGCCAGCAGCTTAGCGCTGGGAGGCACCGGGGAGCTGTTTTTT.